What follows are 30 T cell receptor beta chains derived from one specimen sequenced in a study of breast tumors, draining lymph nodes, adjacent tissues. Samples came from axillary lymph nodes draining the breast cancer. MiXCR, applied by TCRdb to the multiplex PCR reads, yields one record per CDR3 protein. The data hold about 200,000 distinct CDR3 sequences, with approximately 33% observed a single time. The specimen sequenced was axillary lymph node tissue. These receptors all stem from a female donor with breast cancer. Some clones in this sample may be carry-over from other donors' samples.

This clonotype was seen just once. V usage is TRBV7-3 and J usage is TRBJ2-2, with a possible D match to TRBD1 (6 bases). This CDR3 spans 14 amino acids. Trimming took off 3 bases at V and 11 bases at J, with 16 bases between the two ends. CDR1 and CDR2 from the germline V gene are SGHTA and FQGTGA. The DNA for the CDR3 is TGTGCCAGCAGCTTGGGGGCTAGCTCCCGAGAGCTGTTTTTT. The encoded protein is CASSLGASSRELFF.

This clonotype appeared many times. The chain couples TRBV20-1 to TRBJ2-2; TRBD2 is a possible D gene (6 bases). The CDR3 spans 16 residues. With 4 bases removed from V and 3 bases from J, the gap between germline ends came to 18 bases. CDR1 is DFQATT, CDR2 SNEGSKA, per germline (reference sequence). The CDR3 sequence: CSATRRFGGDTGELFF. The CDR3 nucleotides read TGCAGTGCTACGCGCCGGTTCGGGGGAGACACCGGGGAGCTGTTTTTT.

This clonotype was detected many times. The chain links TRBV5-1 to TRBJ2-5; TRBD2 aligns across 12 bases. J lost 1 base, V lost 2 bases, and 9 bases had no gene match. Per the germline V gene, CDR1 is SGHRS and CDR2 is YFSETQ. This CDR3 is 18 amino acids long. This CDR3 reads CASSFGLAGGWGQETQYF. The CDR3 DNA follows: TGCGCCAGCAGCTTCGGCCTAGCGGGGGGGTGGGGCCAAGAGACCCAGTACTTC.

The chain joins TRBV6-5 to TRBJ2-5, with D possibly matching TRBD2 (7 bases). CDR3 length equals 14 residues. Trimming pared 4 bases from V and 6 bases from J, leaving 15 bases between. Germline lookup yields CDR1 MNHEY and CDR2 SVGAGI. This CDR3 reads CASSSRGLMKTQYF. The CDR3 region has the DNA TGTGCCAGCAGTTCGCGGGGGCTGATGAAGACCCAGTACTTC.

In the case of this clonotype: A read error may explain this, as a much larger clone is one base away. The chain couples TRBV18 to TRBJ2-3; D perhaps matches TRBD1 (5 bases). The DNA end is more similar to TRBJ1-5, so the J call may be wrong. The CDR3 covers 12 residues. Looked up from germline, CDR1 is KGHSH and CDR2 is LQKENI. The CDR3 DNA follows: TGTGCCAGCTCACCCCCGGGGGATACGCAGCATTTT. This gives the protein CASSPPGDTQHF.

This clonotype was seen many times. This chain uses TRBV7-2 with TRBJ2-1; the D gene is possibly TRBD2 (5 bases). Trimming took off 5 bases at V and 0 bases at J, with 11 bases between the two ends. The CDR3 has 15 amino acids. Germline V gene data show CDR1 as SGHTA and CDR2 as FQGNSA. The CDR3 nucleotides are TGTGCCAGCAGCAGTAGCGAGAGCTCCTACAATGAGCAGTTCTTC. Amino acid sequence: CASSSSESSYNEQFF.

The J gene is TRBJ1-2, the V gene TRBV19, with TRBD1 matching 9 bases. Trimming removed 7 bases from V and 2 bases from J; junction bases left unmatched: 8. From germline, CDR1 is LNHDA and CDR2 SQIVND (reference sequence). The CDR3 length is 15 residues. The CDR3 protein is CASKPGGTGNYGYTF. In DNA, the CDR3 is TGTGCCAGTAAGCCAGGCGGGACAGGGAACTATGGCTACACCTTC.

This clonotype has only a few counts. This may be a read error: a much more frequent sequence differs by one nucleotide. This chain links TRBV5-4 with TRBJ2-7, with a weak D call TRBD1 (6 bases). The germline gives CDR1 SGHNT, CDR2 YYREEE (reference sequence). Trimming shortened V by 3 bases and J by 3 bases, and 13 bases separated the two germline ends. The CDR3 sequence is 14 residues long. The CDR3 reads CASSSYRANYEQYF. CDR3 nucleotides: TGTGCCAGCAGCTCCTACAGGGCAAACTACGAGCAGTACTTC. Using reference TRBV5-4 and TRBJ2-7 for the parts outside the CDR3, the full variable domain is ETGVTQSPTHLIKTRGQQVTLRCSSQSGHNTVSWYQQALGQGPQFIFQYYREEENGRGNFPPRFSGLQFPNYSSELNVNALELDDSALYLCASSSYRANYEQYFGPGTRLTVT.

This clonotype appeared many times. The rearrangement joins TRBV7-9 to TRBJ1-4; maybe TRBD1 (5 bases). The CDR3 is 11 amino acids. The germline V and J ends were trimmed by 10 bases and 5 bases, with 8 bases remaining between them. Germline V gene data show CDR1 as SEHNR and CDR2 as FQNEAQ (reference sequence). The CDR3 protein is CATGLNEKLFF. For the CDR3, the DNA is TGTGCCACAGGGTTGAATGAAAAACTGTTTTTT.

The gene calls are TRBV2 and TRBJ1-6; possible D gene TRBD1, 6 bases. This CDR3 is 15 amino acids long. The V end was cut by 4 bases, the J end by 9 bases, with 16 bases between. CDR1 is SNHLY and CDR2 is FYNNEI in the germline V gene. Written as DNA, the CDR3 is TGTGCCAGCAGTGTAGGGGGGGCTACGAGTTCACCCCTCCACTTT. It is translated as CASSVGGATSSPLHF.

The chain links TRBV29-1 to TRBJ2-5, with D uncertain. Trimming shortened V by 1 base and J by 1 base, and 7 bases separated the two germline ends. The CDR3 contains 13 residues. Per germline, CDR1 SQVTM and CDR2 ANQGSEA. The CDR3 region has the DNA TGCAGCGTTGAAGTTCGGACCCAAGAGACCCAGTACTTC. Protein sequence: CSVEVRTQETQYF.

This clonotype was seen only a few times. This could be a read error, since a much larger clone is one nucleotide away. The gene calls are TRBV20-1 and TRBJ2-5; D unclear. The CDR3 extends over 12 amino acids. CDR1 is DFQATT and CDR2 is SNEGSKA in the germline V gene (reference sequence). CDR3 bases: TGCAGTGCTACACCGGCAGAAGAGACCCCGTACTTC. Encoded protein: CSATPAEETPYF.

On this clonotype: This may stem from a read error, because a much larger clone lies one nucleotide away. This chain connects TRBV5-4 to TRBJ1-4; D gene ambiguous. TRBJ2-3 matches the DNA end more closely, so the J call is doubtful. This CDR3 has 15 residues. Germline-derived CDR1 and CDR2 are SGHNT and YYREEE (reference sequence). CDR3 in DNA: TGTGCCAGCAGCTCCCGGCAGGCGGCTAGAGATACGCAGTATTTT. Its translation: CASSSRQAARDTQYF.

As for this clonotype: A much larger clone differs by one base, so this may be a read error. The genes are TRBV6-5 and TRBJ2-2; 10 bases match TRBD2. Germline trimming cut 5 bases from V and 4 bases from J; bases unmatched to any gene: 4. In germline, CDR1 is MNHEY, CDR2 SVGAGI. There are 15 residues in the CDR3. CDR3 nucleotides: TGTGCCAGCAGTCATGAGCGGGGGGGCACCGGGGAGCTGTTTTTT. Residues: CASSHERGGTGELFF.

This clonotype has a count of ten or more. The chain has TRBV5-1 and TRBJ2-3; 7 bases align to TRBD2. Trimming cost V 0 bases and J 2 bases; bases outside gene matches: 3. Germline CDR1 SGHRS, CDR2 YFSETQ. This CDR3 comprises 15 residues. In DNA, the CDR3 is TGCGCCAGCAGCTTGGGGGGGGGAAACACAGATACGCAGTATTTT. Translating gives CASSLGGGNTDTQYF.

This clonotype was picked up many times. This chain joins TRBV20-1 and TRBJ2-1; 8 bases match TRBD2. CDR1 is DFQATT and CDR2 is SNEGSKA in the germline V gene (reference sequence). J lost 12 bases, V lost 2 bases, and 9 bases had no gene match. This CDR3 is built from 13 residues. CDR3: CSARTGGPAGQFF. The CDR3 nucleotides read TGCAGTGCTAGAACGGGGGGGCCGGCGGGGCAGTTCTTC.

This clonotype was observed at least ten times. This rearrangement joins TRBV9 to TRBJ2-5; 7 bases are a match to TRBD1. The germline gives CDR1 SGDLS, CDR2 YYNGEE. This CDR3 comprises 14 residues. After removal of 4 bases from V and 7 bases from J, the junction contained 10 bases not matched to a gene. The CDR3 here is CASSPRQGFGTQYF. CDR3 in DNA: TGTGCCAGCAGCCCACGACAGGGATTCGGGACCCAGTACTTC.

In its sample, this clonotype was seen many times. This chain links TRBV7-2 with TRBJ1-2; D is possibly TRBD1 (6 bases). The CDR3 runs to 14 residues. Between the trimmed V and J ends, which lost 5 bases and 12 bases, there was a span of 22 bases. Germline loops: CDR1 SGHTA, CDR2 FQGNSA. The CDR3 DNA follows: TGTGCCAGCAGCCCCAGGCCGGGACACGCGACCGACACCTTC. It translates to CASSPRPGHATDTF.

With respect to this clonotype: This could be a read error, since a much larger clone is one nucleotide away. The rearrangement joins TRBV7-9 to TRBJ1-2; TRBD1 aligns across 7 bases. The CDR3 runs 16 residues. In germline, CDR1 is SEHNR, CDR2 FQNEAQ (reference sequence). As DNA, the CDR3 is TGTGCCTGCAGCTTAGCTCCGGGACAGATTGACTGTGGCTACACCTTC. This codes for CACSLAPGQIDCGYTF.

J is TRBJ1-6 and V is TRBV2; 9 bases match TRBD1. CDR1 and CDR2 from the germline V gene are SNHLY and FYNNEI. The length of the CDR3 is 13 residues. Germline trimming cut 10 bases from V and 9 bases from J; bases unmatched to any gene: 7. CDR3 sequence reads: CATDGTGSSPLHF. In nucleotides, the CDR3 is TGTGCCACCGACGGGACAGGGAGTTCACCCCTCCACTTT.

This clonotype was recorded many times. The chain joins TRBV7-2 to TRBJ2-3, with TRBD2 as a possible D gene (7 bases). The CDR3 spans 15 residues. V lost 1 base and J 5 bases, leaving 13 bases between the germline ends. Per the germline V gene, CDR1 is SGHTA and CDR2 is FQGNSA. The CDR3 reads CASSLGGGALDTQYF. Here the CDR3 DNA reads TGTGCCAGCAGCTTAGGGGGGGGGGCCCTAGATACGCAGTATTTT.

Concerning this clonotype itself: Germline is not matched at one junction end, which may reflect a read error. The rearrangement links TRBV6-5 to TRBJ2-7, with D tentatively TRBD1 or TRBD2 (6 bases each). Germline CDR1 reads MNHEY; CDR2 reads SVGAGI. This CDR3 region has 15 residues. This CDR3 is CASSHSIGGFNEQYF. DNA of the CDR3: TGTGCCAGCAGTCACTCGATAGGGGGGTTCAACGAGCAGTACTTC.

This clonotype turned up a few times. V and J are TRBV7-8 and TRBJ2-7, with D perhaps given as TRBD1 or TRBD2 (5 bases each). The CDR3 extends over 14 amino acids. Trimming removed 2 bases at V and 5 bases at J, with 13 bases between. CDR1 and CDR2 (germline): SGHVS, FQNEAQ. DNA of the CDR3: TGTGCCAGCAGCTTACTTAGGGACGGTGACGAGCAGTACTTC. This sequence encodes CASSLLRDGDEQYF.

Regarding this clonotype: A read error may be the cause here, since a much bigger clone is one base away. J is TRBJ1-2 and V is TRBV18; TRBD1 matches 7 bases. CDR1 is KGHSH, CDR2 LQKENI, per germline. The CDR3 totals 13 residues. This chain's CDR3 is CASSSGTDYDYTF. CDR3 bases: TGTGCCAGCTCCTCCGGGACAGACTATGACTACACCTTC.

There are a few counts of this clonotype. This chain links TRBV12-3 or TRBV12-4 with TRBJ1-2; D is perhaps TRBD1 (5 bases). There are 14 residues in the CDR3. V lost 3 bases, J lost 8 bases, and 16 bases lay in between. The CDR3 spells CASSFRKGSGGYTF. In DNA, the CDR3 is TGTGCCAGCAGTTTCCGAAAGGGGTCAGGGGGCTACACCTTC.

V is TRBV12-3 or TRBV12-4 and J is TRBJ1-1; D gene unclear. The CDR3 length is 13 residues. V shed 8 bases and J shed 0 bases, with 10 bases lying between them. CDR3 loop: CASAPTVNTEAFF. As DNA, the CDR3 is TGTGCCAGCGCCCCCACGGTGAACACTGAAGCTTTCTTT.

The chain has TRBV29-1 and TRBJ1-2, with 7 bases matching TRBD1. Germline-derived CDR1 and CDR2 are SQVTM and ANQGSEA. J was trimmed by 3 bases and V by 5 bases; bases with no gene match: 12. The CDR3 runs to 15 residues. As DNA, the CDR3 is TGCAGCGTTCTTGGACAGGCTTGGGGGGACTATGGCTACACCTTC. Translation: CSVLGQAWGDYGYTF.

For this clonotype: A much bigger clone sits one base away, suggesting this may be a read error. The chain is built from TRBV19 and TRBJ2-1, with TRBD2 as a possible D gene (5 bases). CDR1 is LNHDA, CDR2 SQIVND, per germline (reference sequence). The CDR3 covers 16 residues. The CDR3 protein is CASSKGVAFSYNEQLF. In nucleotides, the CDR3 is TGTGCCAGTAGTAAGGGAGTTGCCTTCTCCTACAATGAGCAGCTCTTC.

The chain joins TRBV11-2 to TRBJ2-7; 7 bases are shared with TRBD2. The V segment lost 3 bases and the J segment 2 bases; nucleotides outside the gene matches: 4. CDR1 is SGHAT, CDR2 FQNNGV, per germline. The CDR3 is 14 amino acids. CDR3 sequence reads: CASSFVGGAYEQYF. Here the CDR3 DNA reads TGTGCCAGCAGCTTCGTGGGGGGGGCCTACGAGCAGTACTTC.

This clonotype was seen at least ten times. The rearrangement joins TRBV5-5 to TRBJ2-2; TRBD2 matches 9 bases. This CDR3 is 15 amino acids long. V shed 3 bases and J 7 bases; nucleotides not matched to a gene: 7. In germline, CDR1 is SGHKS, CDR2 YYEKEE (reference sequence). The CDR3 sequence: CASSSSGRLIGELFF. DNA of the CDR3: TGTGCCAGCAGCTCAAGCGGGAGGCTGATCGGGGAGCTGTTTTTT.